What follows describes a single T cell receptor (beta chain). Germline loops: CDR1 LNHDA, CDR2 SQIVND (reference sequence). The CDR3 consists of 14 residues. Trimming cost V 2 bases and J 5 bases, with 9 bases left between them. The method was immunoSEQ multiplex PCR; TCRdb's version includes in-frame clones alone and lacks a portion of them. The table lists 150,000 to 200,000 clones, around nine tenths of them singletons. The entry originates in a study of control samples from healthy donors and cancer patients. This chain uses TRBV19 with TRBJ1-4; D is undetermined. The sample was blood. The sequence was obtained from a man aged 25 to 40 in good health. CDR3 in DNA: TGTGCCAGTAGTATATTCTCGGGAAATGAAAAACTGTTTTTT. Translating gives CASSIFSGNEKLFF.